Following are 17 T cell receptor beta chains from one sample sequenced in a study of T cells expressing NK-cell markers. TCRdb re-called the 5' RACE reads and gives one entry per CDR3 protein, without DNA. The sample table includes some 150,000 distinct CDR3 sequences. The sample comprised blood T cells: a sorted CD56 or NKG2C T cell subset, CD4+ or CD8+ T cells, or bulk PBMC T cells (not recorded which). These receptors all come from a man younger than 35 in good health.

The CDR3 loop reads CASSVVLGLGGDTQYF. This chain joins TRBV9 and TRBJ2-3; TCRdb selects TRBD2, and the lack of DNA leaves this call unchecked. Germline V gene lookup returns CDR1 SGDLS and CDR2 YYNGEE. The CDR3 extends over 16 amino acids.

The V and J genes are TRBV16 and TRBJ2-2. The CDR3 runs to 11 residues. Germline V lookup: CDR1 KGHSY, CDR2 FQNENV. The CDR3 is CASSQSGELFF.

The V gene is TRBV6-5, the J gene TRBJ2-1; TCRdb designates TRBD1, a call that cannot be tested without DNA. The CDR3 is made up of 12 amino acids. Germline loops: CDR1 MNHEY, CDR2 SVGAGI. CDR3 residues: CASSRTAGEQFF.

V gene TRBV19 combines with J gene TRBJ2-7; the TCRdb call, TRBD2, lacks DNA for checking. Per germline, CDR1 LNHDA and CDR2 SQIVND (reference sequence). The CDR3 length is 16 residues. CDR3 sequence reads: CASSMGLAGAAYEQYF. The full variable domain, with the rest looked up from reference TRBV19 and TRBJ2-7, is DGGITQSPKYLFRKEGQNVTLSCEQNLNHDAMYWYRQDPGQGLRLIYYSQIVNDFQKGDIAEGYSVSREKKESFPLTVTSAQKNPTAFYLCASSMGLAGAAYEQYFGPGTRLTVT.

This chain uses TRBV9 with TRBJ1-1; with no DNA, the TCRdb D assignment of TRBD1 cannot be verified. The germline V gene encodes CDR1 SGDLS and CDR2 YYNGEE. This CDR3 has 17 residues. CDR3 region: CASSVTSPIGANTEAFF.

The chain is built from TRBV11-2 and TRBJ2-7. Germline V CDR1 and CDR2: SGHAT, FQNNGV. This CDR3 spans 15 amino acids. The CDR3 loop is CASSLGTSLLYEQYF.

The genes are TRBV5-1 and TRBJ2-1; TCRdb outputs TRBD1, but without DNA this stays unchecked. Germline V gives CDR1 SGHRS, CDR2 YFSETQ. This CDR3 region has 13 residues. Here the CDR3 reads CASSGDNYNEQFF.

The V and J genes are TRBV12-3 or TRBV12-4 and TRBJ2-5; TCRdb lists TRBD1, though no DNA is available to test this call. This CDR3 is 12 amino acids long. The CDR3 region is CASNRGGETQYF.

The chain is built from TRBV5-1 and TRBJ2-1; TCRdb gives TRBD2 as the D gene, but with no DNA this cannot be confirmed. The CDR3 is 16 amino acids. Per germline, CDR1 SGHRS and CDR2 YFSETQ. This CDR3 reads CASSPSLAYTVHEQFF.

This rearrangement joins TRBV27 to TRBJ2-1; TCRdb gives TRBD1 as the D gene, but with no DNA this cannot be confirmed. The CDR3 runs 14 residues. Germline CDR1 reads MNHEY; CDR2 reads SMNVEV (reference sequence). CDR3 region: CASSPGGLFNEQFF.

The V gene is TRBV20-1, the J gene TRBJ2-1. Germline CDR1 DFQATT, CDR2 SNEGSKA (reference sequence). This CDR3 is built from 13 residues. CDR3 protein: CSARGESLDEQFF.

This chain links TRBV5-6 with TRBJ1-1. This CDR3 contains 12 residues. Germline V gives CDR1 SGHDT, CDR2 YYEEEE. The chain's CDR3 is CASSLVAGEAFF.

This chain links TRBV7-8 with TRBJ2-1; TCRdb's D call of TRBD1 is untestable without DNA. The CDR3 has 17 residues. CDR1 and CDR2 from the germline V gene are SGHVS and FQNEAQ. The chain's CDR3 is CASSLRSSLSVRNEQFF.

The chain's CDR3 is CASTDFGNEQFF. The chain has TRBV25-1 and TRBJ2-1. This CDR3 region has 12 residues. Germline V CDR1 and CDR2: MGHDK, SYGVNS.

The chain is built from TRBV3-1 and TRBJ1-2; without DNA, the TCRdb call of TRBD1 cannot be checked. Germline V lookup: CDR1 LGHDT, CDR2 YNNKEL (reference sequence). CDR3 size: 17 residues. CDR3 residues: CASSGKRDGATNYGYTF.

This chain connects TRBV5-1 to TRBJ2-1; checking the TCRdb D call of TRBD1 is not possible without DNA. The CDR3 is made up of 15 amino acids. CDR1 is SGHRS and CDR2 is YFSETQ in the germline V gene. The chain's CDR3 is CASSLARAGNNEQFF.

The rearrangement uses TRBV5-5 and TRBJ2-3; TCRdb's D call of TRBD1 is untestable without DNA. Germline CDR1 is SGHKS and CDR2 is YYEKEE (reference sequence). The CDR3 has 17 residues. The CDR3 loop reads CASSLLWAGEGLDTQYF.